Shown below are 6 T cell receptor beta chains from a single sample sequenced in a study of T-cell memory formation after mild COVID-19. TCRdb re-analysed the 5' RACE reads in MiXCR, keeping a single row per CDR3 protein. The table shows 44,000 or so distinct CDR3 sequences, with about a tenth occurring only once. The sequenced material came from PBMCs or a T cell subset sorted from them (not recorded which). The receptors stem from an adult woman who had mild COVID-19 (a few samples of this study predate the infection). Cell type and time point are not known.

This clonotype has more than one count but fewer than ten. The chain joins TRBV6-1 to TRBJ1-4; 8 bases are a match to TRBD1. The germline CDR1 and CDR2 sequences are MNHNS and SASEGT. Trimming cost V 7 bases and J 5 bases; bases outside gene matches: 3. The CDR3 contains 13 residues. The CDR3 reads CASIRTGNEKLFF. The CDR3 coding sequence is TGTGCCAGCATCAGGACAGGGAATGAAAAACTGTTTTTT.

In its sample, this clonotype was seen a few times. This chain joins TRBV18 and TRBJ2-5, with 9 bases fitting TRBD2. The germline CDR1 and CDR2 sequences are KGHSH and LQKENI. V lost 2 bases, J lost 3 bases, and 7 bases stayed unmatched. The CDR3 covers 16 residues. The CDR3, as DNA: TGTGCCAGCTCACCATTTCTAGCGGGGAAGAAAGAGACCCAGTACTTC. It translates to CASSPFLAGKKETQYF.

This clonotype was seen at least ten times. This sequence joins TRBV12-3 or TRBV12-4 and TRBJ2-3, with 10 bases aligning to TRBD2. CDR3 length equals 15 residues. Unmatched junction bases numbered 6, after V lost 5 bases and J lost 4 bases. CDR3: CASSPDGTSADTQYF. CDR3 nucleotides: TGTGCCAGCAGTCCTGACGGGACTAGCGCAGATACGCAGTATTTT.

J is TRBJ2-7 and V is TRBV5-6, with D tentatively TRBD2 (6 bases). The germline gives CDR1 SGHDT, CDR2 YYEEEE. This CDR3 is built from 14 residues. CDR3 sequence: CASSFWGDDYEQYV. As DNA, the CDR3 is TGTGCAAGCAGCTTTTGGGGGGACGACTACGAGCAGTACGTC.

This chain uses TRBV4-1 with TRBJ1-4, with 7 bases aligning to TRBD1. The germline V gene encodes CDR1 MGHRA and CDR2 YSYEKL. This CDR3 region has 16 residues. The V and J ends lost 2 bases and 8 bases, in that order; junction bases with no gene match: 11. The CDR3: CASSQSVTGLGEKLFF. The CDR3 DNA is TGCGCCAGCAGCCAATCTGTGACAGGGCTAGGGGAAAAACTGTTTTTT.

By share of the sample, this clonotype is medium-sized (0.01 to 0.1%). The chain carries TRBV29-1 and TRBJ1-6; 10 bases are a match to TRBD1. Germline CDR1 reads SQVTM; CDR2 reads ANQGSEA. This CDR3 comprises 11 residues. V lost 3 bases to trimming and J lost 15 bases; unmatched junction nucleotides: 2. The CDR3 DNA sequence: TGCAGCGTTGAGGGACAGGGGCACCTCCACTTT. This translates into CSVEGQGHLHF.